This is a list of T cell receptor beta chains from one sample in a study of blood T cell repertoires in COVID-19. The data were produced by immunoSEQ multiplex PCR, yet TCRdb's version contains in-frame clones alone and is incomplete. In the table there are around 100,000 clones, 89% of which are singletons. What was sequenced was peripheral blood. These receptors were collected from a man aged 45-60 years with COVID-19, enrolled during active disease. CDR3s include the opening cysteine and the closing phenylalanine or tryptophan. A D gene is named only where the DNA matches it firmly. A clone size is listed for some rows: how often the clone was seen (once, few, many), or a class if it is expanded.

TRBV7-9	TRBJ1-4	TRBD1	-	TGTGCCAGCAGCTTAGGACAGGGGCGGGAAAAACTGTTTTTT	CASSLGQGREKLFF
TRBV6-2/TRBV6-3	TRBJ1-2	TRBD1	-	TGTGCCAGCAGTACGGGACAGGGGATCTACGGCTACACCTTC	CASSTGQGIYGYTF
TRBV2	TRBJ1-1	-	-	TGTGCCAGCAGTGAATTTGGTCAGGGGTTCACTGAAGCTTTCTTT	CASSEFGQGFTEAFF
TRBV5-1	TRBJ2-6	TRBD1	-	TGCGCCAGCAGCTCCCGGGACAGAATCTCTGGGGCCAACGTCCTGACTTTC	CASSSRDRISGANVLTF
TRBV9	TRBJ2-7	-	-	TGTGCCAGCAGCGTAGAGACGGGAGAGCAGTACTTC	CASSVETGEQYF
TRBV19	TRBJ1-2	TRBD1	-	TGTGCCAGTAGTCCCCGGGACAGGGACTACTATGGCTACACCTTC	CASSPRDRDYYGYTF
TRBV7-9	TRBJ2-5	TRBD1	-	TGTGCCAGCAGCCGGGACAGAGCTTCAGGTAGAGAGACCCAGTACTTC	CASSRDRASGRETQYF
TRBV9	TRBJ2-4	-	-	TGTGCCAGCAGCACAGGGGCCAAAAACATTCAGTACTTC	CASSTGAKNIQYF
TRBV29-1	TRBJ1-3	-	-	TGCAGCGTTCGGGAGGGGGGCTCTGGAAACACCATATATTTT	CSVREGGSGNTIYF
TRBV3-1/TRBV3-2	TRBJ1-1	-	few	TGTGCCAGCACCCGGACAGCTTCAACAAACACTGAAGCTTTCTTT	CASTRTASTNTEAFF
TRBV4-1	TRBJ1-4	TRBD1	-	TGCGCCAGCAGCCAAGATGAACAGGGGGCTTTTGCAACTAATGAAAAACTGTTTTTT	CASSQDEQGAFATNEKLFF
TRBV5-8	TRBJ1-5	TRBD1	-	TGTGCCAGCAGCACGGGACAGGGTTTGCGAGGCAATCAGCCCCAGCATTTT	CASSTGQGLRGNQPQHF
TRBV19	TRBJ2-7	TRBD1	-	TGTGCCAGTAGTGCCCGGGACAGGGGCATCTCCTACGAGCAGTACTTC	CASSARDRGISYEQYF
TRBV4-2	TRBJ1-2	TRBD1	-	TGTGCCAGCAGCCAGGAAGACAGGGCCGCCCTCTATGGCTACACCTTC	CASSQEDRAALYGYTF
TRBV29-1	TRBJ1-1	-	-	TGCAGCGTCGCCGGGACACGTAAAGCTTTCTTT	CSVAGTRKAFF
TRBV4-2	TRBJ2-7	TRBD2	-	TGTGCCAGCAGCCAAGATTCGACTAGCGGGGGATACGAGCAGTACTTC	CASSQDSTSGGYEQYF
TRBV3-1/TRBV3-2	TRBJ1-2	-	-	TGTGCCAGCAGCCAAGATAGTGGGAGCGGCTACACCTTC	CASSQDSGSGYTF
TRBV9	TRBJ1-5	-	-	TGTGCCAGCAGCGTAGGAGGGTGGACCCAGCCCCAGCATTTT	CASSVGGWTQPQHF
TRBV30	TRBJ2-5	TRBD1	-	TGTGCCTGGAGTGAGACAGGGCTCGAGACCCAGTACTTC	CAWSETGLETQYF
TRBV29-1	TRBJ1-1	TRBD1	-	TGCAGCGTGGCCGGGACAGCCTACGGGAGCACTGAAGCTTTCTTT	CSVAGTAYGSTEAFF
TRBV18	TRBJ2-5	TRBD2	-	TGTGCCAGCTCACCAGGACTAGCGGGGGGCCGTGGCGAGGCTGAAAGCGAGACCCAGTACTTC	CASSPGLAGGRGEAESETQYF
TRBV5-3	TRBJ1-2	TRBD1	few	TGTGCCAGAAGCGACAGGGGGCAGGGCTATGGCTACACCTTC	CARSDRGQGYGYTF
TRBV20-1	TRBJ1-1	-	-	TGCAGTGCCGCGGGGCGGAATAAAGCTTTCTTT	CSAAGRNKAFF
TRBV19	TRBJ1-1	-	-	TGTGCCAGTAGTAACTACCGGGAGACTGAAGCTTTCTTT	CASSNYRETEAFF
TRBV4-1	TRBJ2-7	TRBD1	-	TGCGCCAGCAGTCGCGGACAGGTCCTTGAAGCCTACGAGCAGTACTTC	CASSRGQVLEAYEQYF
TRBV5-1	TRBJ1-4	-	-	TGCGCCAGCAGCTTGGTACCAGGGTCTAATGAAAAACTGTTTTTT	CASSLVPGSNEKLFF
TRBV12-3/TRBV12-4	TRBJ2-1	-	-	TGTGCCAGCAGTTTGACCAGGTACAATGAGCAGTTCTTC	CASSLTRYNEQFF
TRBV5-4	TRBJ1-4	-	-	TGTGCCAGCAGCCCCGGGGGGGTCAGTGAAAAACTGTTTTTT	CASSPGGVSEKLFF
TRBV28	TRBJ1-2	-	-	TGTGCCGGTTCTGCGGGGGTTAACTATGGCTACACCTTC	CAGSAGVNYGYTF
TRBV14	TRBJ2-3	TRBD2	-	TGTGCCAGCAGCCAATGGACTAGCGGCACAGATACGCAGTATTTT	CASSQWTSGTDTQYF
TRBV6-5	TRBJ2-3	-	-	TGTGCCAGCAGTAATTCCGGGGGTTCGACAGATACGCAGTATTTT	CASSNSGGSTDTQYF
TRBV12-2	TRBJ1-6	-	-	TGTGCAAGTCGCTTGAGGGCGAGGCAGTTCTATAATTCACCCCTCCACTTT	CASRLRARQFYNSPLHF
TRBV19	TRBJ1-5	TRBD1	-	TGTGCCAGTAGTAGCCGGGACAGTAGCAATCAGCCCCAGCATTTT	CASSSRDSSNQPQHF
TRBV4-3	TRBJ1-6	-	-	TGCGCCAGCAGCCAAGGGGCCTCCTATAATTCACCCCTCCACTTT	CASSQGASYNSPLHF
TRBV11-1	TRBJ2-7	-	-	TGTGCCAGCAGATTGGACACGCTAAGTGAGCAGTACTTC	CASRLDTLSEQYF
TRBV28	TRBJ1-1	TRBD1	-	TGTGCCAGCAGTTTATCTCCGACAGGGTTCACTGAAGCTTTCTTT	CASSLSPTGFTEAFF
TRBV12-3/TRBV12-4	TRBJ2-1	-	-	TGTGCCAGCAGAGAAACAGGGATGAGTGAGCAGTTCTTC	CASRETGMSEQFF
TRBV4-2	TRBJ1-2	-	few	TGTGCCAGCAGCCAAGATTTTCGGGGGGAGAACTATGGCTACACCTTC	CASSQDFRGENYGYTF
TRBV27	TRBJ1-1	-	-	TGTGCCAGCAGCACCAGGCAGGCTCTGATGAACACTGAAGCTTTCTTT	CASSTRQALMNTEAFF
TRBV19	TRBJ1-6	-	-	TGTGCCAGTAGTCGGGGAGACACCTATAATTCACCCCTCCACTTT	CASSRGDTYNSPLHF